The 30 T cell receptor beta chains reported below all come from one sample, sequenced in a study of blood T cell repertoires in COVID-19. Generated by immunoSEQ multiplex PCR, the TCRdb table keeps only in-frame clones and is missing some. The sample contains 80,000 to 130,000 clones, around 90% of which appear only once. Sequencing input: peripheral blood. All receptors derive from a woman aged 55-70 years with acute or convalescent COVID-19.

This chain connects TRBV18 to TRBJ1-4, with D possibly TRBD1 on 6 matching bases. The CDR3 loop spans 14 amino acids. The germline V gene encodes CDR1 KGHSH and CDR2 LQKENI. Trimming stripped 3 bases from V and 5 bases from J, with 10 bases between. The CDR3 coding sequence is TGTGCCAGCTCACCGCGACAGGAGAATGAAAAACTGTTTTTT. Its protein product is CASSPRQENEKLFF.

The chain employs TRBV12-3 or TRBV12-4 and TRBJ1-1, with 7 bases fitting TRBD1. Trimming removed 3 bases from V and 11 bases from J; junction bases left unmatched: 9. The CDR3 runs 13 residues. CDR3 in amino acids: CASSFLDRLSAFF. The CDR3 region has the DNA TGTGCCAGCAGTTTCCTGGACAGGTTAAGCGCTTTCTTT.

This CDR3 reads CASSPRYQETQYF. CDR3 bases: TGTGCCAGCAGCCCCCGGTACCAAGAGACCCAGTACTTC. The genes are TRBV7-3 and TRBJ2-5, with D unresolved. The germline V and J ends were trimmed by 5 bases and 0 bases, with 7 bases remaining between them. The CDR3 totals 13 residues. From germline, CDR1 is SGHTA and CDR2 FQGTGA. Full variable domain (outside the CDR3, taken from reference TRBV7-3 and TRBJ2-5): GAGVSQTPSNKVTEKGKYVELRCDPISGHTALYWYRQSLGQGPEFLIYFQGTGAADDSGLPNDRFFAVRPEGSVSTLKIQRTERGDSAVYLCASSPRYQETQYFGPGTRLLVL.

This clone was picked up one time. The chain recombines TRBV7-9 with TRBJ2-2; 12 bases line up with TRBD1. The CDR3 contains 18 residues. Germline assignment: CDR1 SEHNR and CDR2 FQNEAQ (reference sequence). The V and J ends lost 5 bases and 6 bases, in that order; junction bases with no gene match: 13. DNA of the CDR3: TGTGCCAGCAGCCCTGGGACAGGGGGCCCTAATCAGGCCGGGGAGCTGTTTTTT. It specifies CASSPGTGGPNQAGELFF. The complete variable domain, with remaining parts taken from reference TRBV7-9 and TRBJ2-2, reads DTGVSQNPRHKITKRGQNVTFRCDPISEHNRLYWYRQTLGQGPEFLTYFQNEAQLEKSRLLSDRFSAERPKGSFSTLEIQRTEQGDSAMYLCASSPGTGGPNQAGELFFGEGSRLTVL.

The CDR3 loop reads CASSLDRLRTDTQYF. In DNA form, the CDR3 reads TGTGCCAGCAGCTTAGATCGTCTACGCACAGATACGCAGTATTTT. The chain links TRBV7-8 to TRBJ2-3; D not certain. Trimming removed 1 base at V and 1 base at J, with 9 bases between. Germline lookup yields CDR1 SGHVS and CDR2 FQNEAQ. The CDR3 is 15 residues long.

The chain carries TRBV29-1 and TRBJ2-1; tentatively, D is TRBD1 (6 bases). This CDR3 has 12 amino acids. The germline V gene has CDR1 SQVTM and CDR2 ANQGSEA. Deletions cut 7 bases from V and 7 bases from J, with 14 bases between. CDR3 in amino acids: CSGKQGRNEQFF. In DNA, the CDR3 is TGCAGCGGGAAACAGGGTAGGAATGAGCAGTTCTTC.

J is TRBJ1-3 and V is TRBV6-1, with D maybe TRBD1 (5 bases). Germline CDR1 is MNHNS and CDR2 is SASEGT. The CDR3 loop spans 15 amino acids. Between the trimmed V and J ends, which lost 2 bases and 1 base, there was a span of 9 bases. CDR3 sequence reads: CASSEQGGSGNTIYF. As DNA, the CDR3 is TGTGCCAGCAGTGAACAGGGAGGATCTGGAAACACCATATATTTT.

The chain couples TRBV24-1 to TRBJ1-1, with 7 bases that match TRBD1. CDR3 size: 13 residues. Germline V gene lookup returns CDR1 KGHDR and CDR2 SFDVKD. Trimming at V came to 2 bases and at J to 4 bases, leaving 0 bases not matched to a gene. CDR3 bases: TGTGCCACCAGTGATTGGACAGGCACTGAAGCTTTCTTT. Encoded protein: CATSDWTGTEAFF.

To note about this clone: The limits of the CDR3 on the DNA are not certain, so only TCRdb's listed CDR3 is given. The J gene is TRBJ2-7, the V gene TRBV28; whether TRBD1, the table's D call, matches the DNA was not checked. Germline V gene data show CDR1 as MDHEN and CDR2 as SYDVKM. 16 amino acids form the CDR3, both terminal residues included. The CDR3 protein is CASSTSAGGGVRRQYF.

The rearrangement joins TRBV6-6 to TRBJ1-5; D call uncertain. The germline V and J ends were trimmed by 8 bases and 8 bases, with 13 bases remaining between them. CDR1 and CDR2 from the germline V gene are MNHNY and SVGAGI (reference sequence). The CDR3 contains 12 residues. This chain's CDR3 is CASGRQREPQHF. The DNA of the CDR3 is TGTGCCAGCGGACGCCAGAGGGAGCCCCAGCATTTT.

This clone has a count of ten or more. As DNA, the CDR3 is TGTGCCAGCAGTCCCTCGACAGGGGGGAATGAAAAACTGTTTTTT. The encoded protein is CASSPSTGGNEKLFF. V and J are TRBV7-9 and TRBJ1-4, with TRBD1 identical over 9 bases. The V gene's germline CDR1 is SEHNR and CDR2 FQNEAQ (reference sequence). Trimming removed 6 bases from V and 5 bases from J; junction bases left unmatched: 7. CDR3 length: 15 amino acids.

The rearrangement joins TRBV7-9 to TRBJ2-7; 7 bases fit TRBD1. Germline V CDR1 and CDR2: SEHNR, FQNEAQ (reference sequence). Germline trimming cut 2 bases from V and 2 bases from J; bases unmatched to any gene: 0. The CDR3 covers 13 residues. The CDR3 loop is CASSLTGAYEQYF. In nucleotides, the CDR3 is TGTGCCAGCAGCTTAACAGGGGCCTACGAGCAGTACTTC.

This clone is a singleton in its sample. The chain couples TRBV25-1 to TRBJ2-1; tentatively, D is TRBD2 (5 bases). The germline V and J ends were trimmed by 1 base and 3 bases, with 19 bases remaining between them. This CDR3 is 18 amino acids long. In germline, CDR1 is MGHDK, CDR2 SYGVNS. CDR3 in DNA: TGTGCCAGCAGTGAATTCGTTCGGGGTAGCACGAGCTACAATGAGCAGTTCTTC. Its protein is CASSEFVRGSTSYNEQFF.

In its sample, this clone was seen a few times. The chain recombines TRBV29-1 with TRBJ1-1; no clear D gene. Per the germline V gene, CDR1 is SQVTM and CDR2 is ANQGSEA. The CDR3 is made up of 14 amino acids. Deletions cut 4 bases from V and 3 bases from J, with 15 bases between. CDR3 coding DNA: TGCAGCGTTGTTCGGGGTGTGAGTTACACTGAAGCTTTCTTT. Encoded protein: CSVVRGVSYTEAFF.

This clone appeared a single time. For the CDR3, the DNA is TGTGCCAGCAGCTTAGATAGTAGCAACGAGCAGTACTTC. Amino acids: CASSLDSSNEQYF. The V and J genes are TRBV13 and TRBJ2-7; D gene unclear. V was trimmed by 1 base and J by 5 bases, leaving 9 bases between them. Germline values: CDR1 PRHDT, CDR2 FYEKMQ (reference sequence). CDR3 length: 13 amino acids.

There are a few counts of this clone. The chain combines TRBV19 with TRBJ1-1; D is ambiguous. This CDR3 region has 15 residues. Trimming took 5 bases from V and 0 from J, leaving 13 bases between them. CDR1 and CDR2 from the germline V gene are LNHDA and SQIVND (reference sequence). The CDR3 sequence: CASSPPPSMNTEAFF. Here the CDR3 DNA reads TGTGCCAGTAGTCCCCCTCCGAGCATGAACACTGAAGCTTTCTTT.

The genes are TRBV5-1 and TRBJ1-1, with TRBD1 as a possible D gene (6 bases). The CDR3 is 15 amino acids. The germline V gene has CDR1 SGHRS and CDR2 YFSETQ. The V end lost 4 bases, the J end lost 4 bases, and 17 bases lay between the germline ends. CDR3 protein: CASSVTGLAGTEAFF. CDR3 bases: TGCGCCAGCAGCGTTACAGGGTTAGCGGGCACTGAAGCTTTCTTT.

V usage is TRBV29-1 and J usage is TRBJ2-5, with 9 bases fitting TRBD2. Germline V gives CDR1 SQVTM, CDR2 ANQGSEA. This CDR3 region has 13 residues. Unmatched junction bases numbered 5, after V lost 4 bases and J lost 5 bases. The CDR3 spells CSVVSGGMETQYF. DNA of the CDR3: TGCAGCGTTGTGAGCGGGGGGATGGAGACCCAGTACTTC.

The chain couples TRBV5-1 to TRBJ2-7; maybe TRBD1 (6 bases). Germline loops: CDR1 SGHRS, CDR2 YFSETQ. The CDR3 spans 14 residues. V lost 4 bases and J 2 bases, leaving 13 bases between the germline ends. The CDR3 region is CASSPSTGTYEQYF. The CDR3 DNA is TGCGCCAGCAGCCCATCGACAGGCACCTACGAGCAGTACTTC.

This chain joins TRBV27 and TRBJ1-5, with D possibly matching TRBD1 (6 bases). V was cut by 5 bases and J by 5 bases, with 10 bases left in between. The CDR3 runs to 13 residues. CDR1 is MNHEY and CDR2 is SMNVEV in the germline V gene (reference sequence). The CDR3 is CASSNRAYQPQHF. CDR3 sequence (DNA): TGTGCCAGCAGTAACAGGGCGTATCAGCCCCAGCATTTT.

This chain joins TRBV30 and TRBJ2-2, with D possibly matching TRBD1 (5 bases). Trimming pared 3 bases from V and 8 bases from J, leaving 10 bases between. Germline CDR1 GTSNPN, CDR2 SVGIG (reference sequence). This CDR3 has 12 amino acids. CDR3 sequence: CAWSQGWGELFF. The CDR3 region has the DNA TGTGCCTGGAGCCAGGGTTGGGGGGAGCTGTTTTTT.

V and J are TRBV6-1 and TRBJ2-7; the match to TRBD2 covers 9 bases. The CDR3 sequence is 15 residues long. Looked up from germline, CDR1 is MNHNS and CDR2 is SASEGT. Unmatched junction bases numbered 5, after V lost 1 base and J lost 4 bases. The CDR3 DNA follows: TGTGCCAGCAGTGAAGGTAGCGGGGGCTGGTACGAGCAGTACGTC. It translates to CASSEGSGGWYEQYV.

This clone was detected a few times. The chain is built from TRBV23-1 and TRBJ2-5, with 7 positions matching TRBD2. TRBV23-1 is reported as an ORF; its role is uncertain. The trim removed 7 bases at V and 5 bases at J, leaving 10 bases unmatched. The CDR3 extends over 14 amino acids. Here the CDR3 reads CASKRGHRRETQYF. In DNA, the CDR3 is TGCGCCAGCAAGCGGGGTCATAGACGGGAGACCCAGTACTTC.

In DNA form, the CDR3 reads TGTGCCAGCAGCTTAAGGGGACAGGCGGAAGGCTACACCTTC. Its protein is CASSLRGQAEGYTF. V usage is TRBV11-3 and J usage is TRBJ1-2, with 8 positions matching TRBD1. The CDR3 has 14 residues. The V segment lost 2 bases and the J segment 8 bases; nucleotides outside the gene matches: 7. Per the germline V gene, CDR1 is SGHNT and CDR2 is YENEEA.

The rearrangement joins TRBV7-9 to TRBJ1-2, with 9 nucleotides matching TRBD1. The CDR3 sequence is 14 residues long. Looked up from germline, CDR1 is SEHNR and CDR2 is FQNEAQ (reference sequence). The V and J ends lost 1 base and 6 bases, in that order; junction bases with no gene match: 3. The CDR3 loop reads CASSLGGQGHGYTF. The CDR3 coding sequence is TGTGCCAGCAGCTTAGGGGGACAGGGCCATGGCTACACCTTC.

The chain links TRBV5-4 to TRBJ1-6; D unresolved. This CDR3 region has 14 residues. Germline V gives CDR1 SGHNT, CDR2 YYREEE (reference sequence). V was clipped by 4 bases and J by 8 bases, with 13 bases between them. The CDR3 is CASSIDTLDSPLHF. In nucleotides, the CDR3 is TGTGCCAGCAGCATTGACACATTGGATTCACCCCTCCACTTT. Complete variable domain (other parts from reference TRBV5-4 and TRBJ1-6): ETGVTQSPTHLIKTRGQQVTLRCSSQSGHNTVSWYQQALGQGPQFIFQYYREEENGRGNFPPRFSGLQFPNYSSELNVNALELDDSALYLCASSIDTLDSPLHFGNGTRLTVT.

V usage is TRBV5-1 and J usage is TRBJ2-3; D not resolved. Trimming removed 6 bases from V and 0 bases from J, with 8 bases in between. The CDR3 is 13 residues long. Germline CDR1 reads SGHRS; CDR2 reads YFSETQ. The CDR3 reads CASKIASTDTQYF. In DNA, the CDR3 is TGCGCCAGCAAAATTGCGAGCACAGATACGCAGTATTTT. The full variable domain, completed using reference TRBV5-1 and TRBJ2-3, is KAGVTQTPRYLIKTRGQQVTLSCSPISGHRSVSWYQQTPGQGLQFLFEYFSETQRNKGNFPGRFSGRQFSNSRSEMNVSTLELGDSALYLCASKIASTDTQYFGPGTRLTVL.

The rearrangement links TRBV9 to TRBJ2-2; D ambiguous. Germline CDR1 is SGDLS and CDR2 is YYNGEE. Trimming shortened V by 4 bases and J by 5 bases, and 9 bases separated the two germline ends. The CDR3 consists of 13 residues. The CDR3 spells CASSPIGTGELFF. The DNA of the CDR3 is TGTGCCAGCAGCCCGATCGGGACCGGGGAGCTGTTTTTT.

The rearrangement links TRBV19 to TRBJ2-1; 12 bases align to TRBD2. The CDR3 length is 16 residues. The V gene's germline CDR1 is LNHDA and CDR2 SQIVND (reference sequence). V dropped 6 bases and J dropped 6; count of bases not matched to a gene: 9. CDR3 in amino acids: CASRPSGRAGGNEQFF. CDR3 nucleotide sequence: TGTGCCAGTAGACCTAGCGGGAGGGCGGGCGGCAATGAGCAGTTCTTC. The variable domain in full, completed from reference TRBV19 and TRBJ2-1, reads DGGITQSPKYLFRKEGQNVTLSCEQNLNHDAMYWYRQDPGQGLRLIYYSQIVNDFQKGDIAEGYSVSREKKESFPLTVTSAQKNPTAFYLCASRPSGRAGGNEQFFGPGTRLTVL.

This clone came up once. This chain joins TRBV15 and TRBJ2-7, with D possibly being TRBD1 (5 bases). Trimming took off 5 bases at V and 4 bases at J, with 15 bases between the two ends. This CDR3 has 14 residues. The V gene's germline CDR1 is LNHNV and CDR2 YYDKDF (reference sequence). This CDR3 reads CATSFSDRKYEQYF. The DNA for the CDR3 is TGTGCCACCAGCTTCTCCGACAGAAAATACGAGCAGTACTTC.